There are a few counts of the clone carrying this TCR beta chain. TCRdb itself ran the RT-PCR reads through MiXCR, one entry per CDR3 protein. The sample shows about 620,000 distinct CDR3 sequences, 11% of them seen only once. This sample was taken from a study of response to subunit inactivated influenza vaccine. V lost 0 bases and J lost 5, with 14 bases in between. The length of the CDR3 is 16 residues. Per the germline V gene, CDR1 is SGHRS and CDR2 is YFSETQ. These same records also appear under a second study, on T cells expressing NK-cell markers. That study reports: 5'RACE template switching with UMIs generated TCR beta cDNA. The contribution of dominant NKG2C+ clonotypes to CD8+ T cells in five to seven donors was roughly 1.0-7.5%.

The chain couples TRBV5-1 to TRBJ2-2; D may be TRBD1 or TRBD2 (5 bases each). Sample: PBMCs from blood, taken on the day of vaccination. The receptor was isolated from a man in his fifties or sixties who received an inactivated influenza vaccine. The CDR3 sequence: CASSLAEAGRTGELFF. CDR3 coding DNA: TGCGCCAGCAGCTTGGCCGAGGCAGGGAGAACCGGGGAGCTGTTTTTT.